One and the same sample provided the 30 T cell receptor beta chains below, sequenced in a study of cytomegalovirus exposure and HLA in healthy donors. Amplification used 60 Vbeta primers and 13 Jbeta primers. Method: immunoSEQ multiplex PCR; TCRdb's copy keeps in-frame clones and lacks some. The repertoire consists of under 150,000 clones, with 73% occurring once and the leading ten covering over 1%. The sample comprised PBMCs. These receptors all come from a woman aged 40 to 50 in good health and CMV-seronegative.

This clone was counted between two and nine times. V is TRBV6-1 and J is TRBJ1-1, with a weak D call TRBD1 (5 bases). Deletions cut 3 bases from V and 6 bases from J, with 8 bases between. From germline, CDR1 is MNHNS and CDR2 SASEGT. The CDR3 has 12 amino acids. DNA of the CDR3: TGTGCCAGCAGTGACAGGGTCTCTGAAGCTTTCTTT. Amino acids: CASSDRVSEAFF.

In this sample, this clone turned up a few times. This chain links TRBV4-1 with TRBJ1-3; no definite D call. CDR1 is MGHRA and CDR2 is YSYEKL in the germline V gene. The CDR3 spans 15 residues. V was pared by 2 bases and J by 7 bases, with 15 bases between. Here the CDR3 reads CASSQQITRVNTIYF. The CDR3, as DNA: TGCGCCAGCAGCCAACAAATTACGAGAGTCAACACCATATATTTT.

The chain employs TRBV5-8 and TRBJ2-7, with D tentatively TRBD1 (5 bases). The CDR3 extends over 13 amino acids. Germline V gives CDR1 SGHTS, CDR2 YDEGEE. V lost 0 bases to trimming and J lost 3 bases, with 7 bases between them. The CDR3 sequence is CASSLGQYYEQYV. The CDR3 DNA sequence: TGTGCCAGCAGCTTGGGACAGTACTACGAGCAGTACGTC.

This chain joins TRBV9 and TRBJ2-2; D might be TRBD1 (5 bases). V gave up 7 bases and J gave up 6 bases, with 16 bases separating them. Germline V gives CDR1 SGDLS, CDR2 YYNGEE. CDR3 length: 14 amino acids. The CDR3 DNA sequence: TGTGCCAGCGGCCCACAAGGGGCCGCCGGGGAGCTGTTTTTT. Its protein is CASGPQGAAGELFF.

The chain combines TRBV5-6 with TRBJ2-2, with TRBD2 matching over 8 bases. Germline CDR1 SGHDT, CDR2 YYEEEE. CDR3 length: 14 residues. V lost 7 bases and J lost 2; bases outside the gene matches: 4. DNA of the CDR3: TGTGCCAGCCGCCGGGGGGGCAACACCGGGGAGCTGTTTTTT. Translating gives CASRRGGNTGELFF.

This chain connects TRBV19 to TRBJ1-1; 7 nucleotides agree with TRBD1. Germline V CDR1 and CDR2: LNHDA, SQIVND (reference sequence). The CDR3 consists of 14 residues. V gave up 6 bases and J gave up 0 bases; unmatched junction bases: 4. The CDR3 here is CASSPGTVNTEAFF. The DNA of the CDR3 is TGTGCCAGTAGCCCCGGGACAGTGAACACTGAAGCTTTCTTT.

This chain joins TRBV27 and TRBJ2-2, with 8 positions matching TRBD1. Germline CDR1 MNHEY, CDR2 SMNVEV (reference sequence). The CDR3 loop spans 15 amino acids. Trimming took 1 base from V and 6 from J; bases not matched to a gene: 4. This CDR3 reads CASSLLYRGAGELFF. As DNA, the CDR3 is TGTGCCAGCAGTTTATTGTACAGGGGGGCCGGGGAGCTGTTTTTT.

This chain links TRBV7-6 with TRBJ1-2; D call uncertain. This CDR3 spans 14 amino acids. Trimming shortened V by 1 base and J by 8 bases, and 14 bases separated the two germline ends. Per germline, CDR1 SGHVS and CDR2 FNYEAQ. The CDR3, as DNA: TGTGCCAGCAGCTTAGGTGGGTCGGGAGGCGGCTACACCTTC. Protein: CASSLGGSGGGYTF.

This chain connects TRBV5-1 to TRBJ2-5, with 11 bases matching TRBD1. With V trimmed by 4 bases and J by 5 bases, 10 bases remained unmatched. The CDR3 has 16 residues. Germline V gene data show CDR1 as SGHRS and CDR2 as YFSETQ. The CDR3: CASSLRDRGLTETQYF. The CDR3 nucleotides read TGCGCCAGCAGCCTAAGGGACAGGGGGTTGACGGAGACCCAGTACTTC.

The chain recombines TRBV5-1 with TRBJ2-5; 7 positions agree with TRBD1. J lost 3 bases, V lost 4 bases, and 3 bases had no gene match. This CDR3 has 13 amino acids. The germline gives CDR1 SGHRS, CDR2 YFSETQ. CDR3 in amino acids: CASSPGTEETQYF. The CDR3, as DNA: TGCGCCAGCAGCCCCGGGACAGAAGAGACCCAGTACTTC.

The count of this clone is one. The genes are TRBV7-9 and TRBJ1-1, with D perhaps matching TRBD1 (6 bases). Trimming took 5 bases from V and 0 from J, leaving 13 bases between them. This CDR3 region has 15 residues. The germline V gene has CDR1 SEHNR and CDR2 FQNEAQ (reference sequence). In DNA form, the CDR3 reads TGTGCCAGCAGCCCCCCGGGACAACTGAACACTGAAGCTTTCTTT. Translation: CASSPPGQLNTEAFF. Complete variable domain (other parts from reference TRBV7-9 and TRBJ1-1): DTGVSQNPRHKITKRGQNVTFRCDPISEHNRLYWYRQTLGQGPEFLTYFQNEAQLEKSRLLSDRFSAERPKGSFSTLEIQRTEQGDSAMYLCASSPPGQLNTEAFFGQGTRLTVV.

The CDR3 here is CSAQGSTEAFF. CDR3 in DNA: TGCAGTGCTCAGGGGTCCACTGAAGCTTTCTTT. V is TRBV20-1 and J is TRBJ1-1; maybe TRBD1 (6 bases). V lost 5 bases and J lost 4, with 8 bases in between. There are 11 residues in the CDR3. Germline V gene sequence: CDR1 DFQATT, CDR2 SNEGSKA (reference sequence).

The chain joins TRBV6-5 to TRBJ2-3, with a possible D match to TRBD2 (6 bases). V lost 2 bases, J lost 5 bases, and 11 bases lay in between. The CDR3 length is 14 residues. Looked up from germline, CDR1 is MNHEY and CDR2 is SVGAGI. DNA for the CDR3: TGTGCCAGCAGTTACAACTCCGGGGGAGATACGCAGTATTTT. This encodes CASSYNSGGDTQYF.

J is TRBJ2-7 and V is TRBV6-5, with D possibly TRBD1 on 6 matching bases. Germline CDR1 and CDR2: MNHEY and SVGAGI. V was clipped by 6 bases and J by 0 bases, with 12 bases between them. The CDR3 is made up of 14 amino acids. Here the CDR3 DNA reads TGTGCCAGCAGAACAACAGGGTACTCCTACGAGCAGTACTTC. Translated, it gives CASRTTGYSYEQYF.

The V call is TRBV5-6, the J call TRBJ2-3; D is perhaps TRBD2 (7 bases). Germline CDR1 and CDR2: SGHDT and YYEEEE. V was trimmed by 4 bases and J by 6 bases, leaving 18 bases between them. CDR3 length equals 15 residues. This CDR3 is CASSGERGGLDTQYF. The CDR3 bases are TGTGCCAGCAGCGGGGAGAGGGGGGGCCTGGATACGCAGTATTTT.

The chain carries TRBV1 and TRBJ2-3; the D call of TRBD2 is as the table states it, not checked on the DNA. TRBV1 is an annotated pseudogene. The CDR3 length is 15 residues. The CDR3 protein is CTSSQPRTSADTQYF. The CDR3 DNA sequence: TGCACCAGCAGCCAACCCCGGACTAGCGCCGATACGCAGTATTTT.

The chain carries TRBV6-5 and TRBJ2-1; 9 bases are shared with TRBD2. Looked up from germline, CDR1 is MNHEY and CDR2 is SVGAGI. Unmatched junction bases numbered 4, after V lost 1 base and J lost 6 bases. The CDR3 has 15 amino acids. The CDR3 sequence is CASSYWASGANEQFF. The CDR3 nucleotides are TGTGCCAGCAGTTACTGGGCTAGCGGGGCCAATGAGCAGTTCTTC.

The chain has TRBV5-6 and TRBJ2-5; perhaps TRBD1 as D (6 bases). The CDR3 runs 17 residues. The germline CDR1 and CDR2 sequences are SGHDT and YYEEEE. V was clipped by 0 bases and J by 1 base, with 16 bases between them. The CDR3 DNA follows: TGTGCCAGCAGCTTGGCCATGTCAGGGGACATCCAAGAGACCCAGTACTTC. Encoded protein: CASSLAMSGDIQETQYF.

On this clone: Other DNA sequences of this sample code for an identical CDR3. The V and J genes are TRBV7-3 and TRBJ1-1; D is possibly TRBD1 (5 bases). V was clipped by 5 bases and J by 1 base, with 11 bases between them. This CDR3 is built from 14 residues. Per the germline V gene, CDR1 is SGHTA and CDR2 is FQGTGA. The CDR3 coding sequence is TGTGCCAGCAGCCGCCAGGGTGGGAACACTGAAGCTTTCTTT. Protein sequence: CASSRQGGNTEAFF.

This sequence joins TRBV9 and TRBJ2-3; D not resolved. The CDR3 extends over 14 amino acids. CDR1 and CDR2 from the germline V gene are SGDLS and YYNGEE. V shed 0 bases and J shed 4 bases, with 9 bases lying between them. CDR3 DNA sequence: TGTGCCAGCAGCGTAGACGTAGTAGCAGATACGCAGTATTTT. It encodes CASSVDVVADTQYF.

The chain is built from TRBV10-3 and TRBJ2-3; 9 nucleotides line up with TRBD1. This CDR3 has 16 amino acids. Germline lookup yields CDR1 ENHRY and CDR2 SYGVKD. Germline trimming cut 10 bases from V and 6 bases from J; bases unmatched to any gene: 17. Here the CDR3 DNA reads TGTGCCACCGGGGGGACCGGGACAGGGCTCTCGGATACGCAGTATTTT. It translates to CATGGTGTGLSDTQYF.

This chain uses TRBV11-2 with TRBJ1-5; a possible D gene is TRBD1 (6 bases). The germline gives CDR1 SGHAT, CDR2 FQNNGV. The CDR3 is 13 residues long. V lost 3 bases and J lost 8, with 11 bases in between. The CDR3 nucleotides read TGTGCCAGCAGCTTTGACAGGCTGGAGCCCCAGCATTTT. This translates into CASSFDRLEPQHF.

The gene calls are TRBV6-1 and TRBJ1-1; D is ambiguous. V dropped 2 bases and J dropped 11 bases, with 12 bases sitting between them. CDR1 is MNHNS, CDR2 SASEGT, per germline. The CDR3 is 12 residues long. In nucleotides, the CDR3 is TGTGCCAGCAGTGAATGGCCGCTGGTGGCTTTCTTT. Amino acid sequence: CASSEWPLVAFF.

The gene calls are TRBV11-2 and TRBJ2-7; D remains unclear. This CDR3 region has 12 residues. The V end lost 3 bases, the J end lost 0 bases, and 3 bases lay between the germline ends. Germline V gene lookup returns CDR1 SGHAT and CDR2 FQNNGV. CDR3 DNA: TGTGCCAGCAGCTTCGTCTCCTACGAGCAGTACTTC. Residues: CASSFVSYEQYF.

The CDR3 DNA sequence: TGTGCCAGTAGTATCCCGGGGGGACGGATCAATTCACCCCTCCACTTT. Translation: CASSIPGGRINSPLHF. The rearrangement joins TRBV19 to TRBJ1-6, with D possibly being TRBD1 (5 bases). CDR3 length: 16 amino acids. From germline, CDR1 is LNHDA and CDR2 SQIVND (reference sequence). Trimming took off 3 bases at V and 7 bases at J, with 16 bases between the two ends.

This clone has a handful of counts. The chain employs TRBV7-3 and TRBJ2-2, with 8 bases aligning to TRBD1. The J segment lost 6 bases and the V segment lost 4 bases, leaving 4 bases of the junction unmatched. Germline CDR1 and CDR2: SGHTA and FQGTGA. The CDR3 covers 14 residues. The CDR3, as DNA: TGTGCCAGCAGCTCGGACAGGGCATCCGGGGAGCTGTTTTTT. This gives the protein CASSSDRASGELFF.

This clone turned up a few times. V and J are TRBV14 and TRBJ2-1, with TRBD2 identical over 7 bases. Germline CDR1 SGHDN, CDR2 FVKESK. V lost 6 bases, J lost 0 bases, and 5 bases stayed unmatched. This CDR3 is built from 15 residues. The DNA for the CDR3 is TGTGCCAGCAGTCGCGGGGGTAGCTCCTACAATGAGCAGTTCTTC. This gives the protein CASSRGGSSYNEQFF.

This clone was detected a few times. DNA of the CDR3: TGTGCCAGCAGCTTAGGGGCTGGGAGAGACACTGAAGCTTTCTTT. It is translated as CASSLGAGRDTEAFF. The chain links TRBV7-9 to TRBJ1-1; D not certain. Trimming stripped 1 base from V and 3 bases from J, with 12 bases between. Germline CDR1 and CDR2: SEHNR and FQNEAQ (reference sequence). The CDR3 is made up of 15 amino acids.

V usage is TRBV28 and J usage is TRBJ2-5; D is uncertain. The CDR3 covers 10 residues. Trimming pared 10 bases from V and 2 bases from J, leaving 5 bases between. Germline V lookup: CDR1 MDHEN, CDR2 SYDVKM. The CDR3 here is CATLQETQYF. DNA of the CDR3: TGTGCCACCCTGCAAGAGACCCAGTACTTC.

This CDR3 reads CASSEGQYSGYTF. Written as DNA, the CDR3 is TGTGCCAGCAGTGAAGGACAGTATTCTGGCTACACCTTC. The rearrangement links TRBV6-1 to TRBJ1-2; tentative D call: TRBD1 (5 bases). Germline CDR1 reads MNHNS; CDR2 reads SASEGT. V lost 1 base, J lost 7 bases, and 10 bases lay in between. The length of the CDR3 is 13 residues.